The entry below describes one T cell receptor (beta chain). This entry is derived from a study of CD8 T cells in Susac syndrome. CDR1 is LNHDA and CDR2 is SQIVND in the germline V gene (reference sequence). V lost 8 bases and J 3 bases, leaving 11 bases between the germline ends. CDR3 length: 13 residues. The authors reverse transcribed roughly 0.5 to 1 ug RNA with random hexamers. Across 54 Vbeta and 13 Jbeta, TCR beta CDR3 was amplified with immunoSEQ multiplex PCR. TCRdb ran MiXCR on the immunoSEQ multiplex PCR reads and lists one entry per CDR3 protein. Among some 140,000 distinct CDR3 sequences, approximately 95% were seen once, and the ten largest hold under 0.2%.

Input material: CD8+ T cells from PBMCs. This TCR was sampled from a human donor with Susac syndrome. The chain combines TRBV19 with TRBJ1-5; perhaps TRBD1 as D (6 bases). The CDR3 is CASLQGYNQPQHF. CDR3 nucleotides: TGTGCCAGTCTACAGGGCTACAATCAGCCCCAGCATTTT.